The 2 T cell receptor beta chains below were found in one sample sequenced in a study of cytomegalovirus exposure and HLA in healthy donors. The primer mix had 60 Vbeta and 13 Jbeta primers. Here immunoSEQ multiplex PCR was the method, and the copy in TCRdb shows in-frame clones only, minus some. The table lists roughly 200,000 clones, 80% to 90% of them singletons. The sample consisted of PBMCs. Receptors originate from a man aged 35-49 years in good health and CMV-seropositive.

The V call is TRBV30, the J call TRBJ2-1; 7 bases line up with TRBD2. The CDR3 consists of 12 residues. With 3 bases clipped from V and 8 bases from J, the junction kept 4 bases outside the gene matches. Germline CDR1 reads GTSNPN; CDR2 reads SVGIG (reference sequence). The chain's CDR3 is CAWSPRGDEQFF. CDR3 in DNA: TGTGCCTGGAGCCCCCGGGGGGATGAGCAGTTCTTC.

The CDR3 DNA reads TGTGCCAGCACCGAGGGCGGATATGAGCAGTTCTTC. Translating it yields CASTEGGYEQFF. The chain recombines TRBV7-6 with TRBJ2-1; possible D gene TRBD2, 5 bases. This CDR3 contains 12 residues. Trimming stripped 7 bases from V and 8 bases from J, with 12 bases between. The germline gives CDR1 SGHVS, CDR2 FNYEAQ.